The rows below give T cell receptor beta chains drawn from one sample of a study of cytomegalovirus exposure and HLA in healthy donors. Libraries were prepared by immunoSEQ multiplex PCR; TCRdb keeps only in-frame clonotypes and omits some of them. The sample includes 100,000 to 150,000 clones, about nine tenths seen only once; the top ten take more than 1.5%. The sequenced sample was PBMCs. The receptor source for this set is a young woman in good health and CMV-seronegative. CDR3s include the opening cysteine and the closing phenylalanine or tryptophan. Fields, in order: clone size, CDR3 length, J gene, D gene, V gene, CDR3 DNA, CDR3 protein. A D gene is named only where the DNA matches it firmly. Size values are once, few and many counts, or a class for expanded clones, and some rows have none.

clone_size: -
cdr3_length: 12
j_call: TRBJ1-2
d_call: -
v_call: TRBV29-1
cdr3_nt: TGCAGCGCCCCCGGTTCGGGACTTGGCTACACCTTC
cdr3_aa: CSAPGSGLGYTF

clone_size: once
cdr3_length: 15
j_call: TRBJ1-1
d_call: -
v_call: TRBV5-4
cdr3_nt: TGTGCCAGCAGCTTGGAGGAGGGGTGGAATACTGAAGCTTTCTTT
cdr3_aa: CASSLEEGWNTEAFF

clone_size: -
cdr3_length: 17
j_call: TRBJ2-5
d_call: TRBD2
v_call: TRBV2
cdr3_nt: TGTGCCAGCAAGGAGGGTCCGGGACTAGCGGAGCAAGAGACCCAGTACTTC
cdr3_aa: CASKEGPGLAEQETQYF

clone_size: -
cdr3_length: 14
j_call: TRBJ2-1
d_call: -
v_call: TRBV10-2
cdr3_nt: TGCGCCAGCAGTGAGTCCTCGGGAGTTCATGAGCAGTTCTTC
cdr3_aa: CASSESSGVHEQFF

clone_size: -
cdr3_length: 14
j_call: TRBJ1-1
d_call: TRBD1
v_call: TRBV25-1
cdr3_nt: TGTGCCAGCAGTGAAGAGGGACAGTTATCTGAAGCTTTCTTT
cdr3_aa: CASSEEGQLSEAFF

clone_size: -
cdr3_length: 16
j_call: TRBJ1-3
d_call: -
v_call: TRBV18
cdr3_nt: TGTGCCAGCTCACCATTCGGGGTCCAAACGGGAAACACCATATATTTT
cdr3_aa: CASSPFGVQTGNTIYF

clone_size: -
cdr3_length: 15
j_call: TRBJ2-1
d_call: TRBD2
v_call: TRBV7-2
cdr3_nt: TGTGCCAGCAGCCCGACTAGCGGAGTGGGGGATGAGCAGTTCTTC
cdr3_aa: CASSPTSGVGDEQFF

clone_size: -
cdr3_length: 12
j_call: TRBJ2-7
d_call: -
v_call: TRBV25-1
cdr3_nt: TGTGCCAGCAGTGACCCAGCGACCGAGCAGTACTTC
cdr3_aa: CASSDPATEQYF

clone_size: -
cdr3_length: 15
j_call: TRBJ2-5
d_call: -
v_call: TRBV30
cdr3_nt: TGTGCCTGGAGTGGAACAGGACGGTCCCAAGAGACCCAGTACTTC
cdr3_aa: CAWSGTGRSQETQYF

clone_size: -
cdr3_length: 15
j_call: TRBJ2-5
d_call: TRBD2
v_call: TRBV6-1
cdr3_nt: TGTGCCAGCAGTGCGGTAGCGGGAGGGCAAGAGACCCAGTACTTC
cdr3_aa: CASSAVAGGQETQYF

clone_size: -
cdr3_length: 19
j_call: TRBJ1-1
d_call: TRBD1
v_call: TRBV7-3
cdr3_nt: TGTGCCAGCAGCTCCCCCTTGAGGTTACCGGGACAGAAGAACACTGAAGCTTTCTTT
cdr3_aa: CASSSPLRLPGQKNTEAFF

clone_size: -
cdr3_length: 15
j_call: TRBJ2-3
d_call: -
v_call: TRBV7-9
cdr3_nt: TGTGCCAGCAGGCCCCGACAGTCCCCCACAGATACGCAGTATTTT
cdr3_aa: CASRPRQSPTDTQYF

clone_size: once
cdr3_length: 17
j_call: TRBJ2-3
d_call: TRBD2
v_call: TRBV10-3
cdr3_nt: TGTGCCACCCGGACTAGCGGGAGTTACGGGAGCACAGATACGCAGTATTTT
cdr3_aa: CATRTSGSYGSTDTQYF

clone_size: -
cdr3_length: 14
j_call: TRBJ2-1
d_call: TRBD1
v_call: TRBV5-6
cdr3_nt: TGTGCCAGCAGCTTAGGACAGGGATACAATGAGCAGTTCTTC
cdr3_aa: CASSLGQGYNEQFF

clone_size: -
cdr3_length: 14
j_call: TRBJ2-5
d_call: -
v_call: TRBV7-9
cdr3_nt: TGTGCCAGCAGCTTCGGACTGGGCCAAGAGACCCAGTACTTC
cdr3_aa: CASSFGLGQETQYF

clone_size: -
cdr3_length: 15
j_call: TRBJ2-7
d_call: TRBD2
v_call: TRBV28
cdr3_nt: TGTGCCAGCAGTTTACTAGCGGGAGTAACCTACGAGCAGTACTTC
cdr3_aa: CASSLLAGVTYEQYF

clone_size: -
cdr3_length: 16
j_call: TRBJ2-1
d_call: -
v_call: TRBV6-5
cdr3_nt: TGTGCCAGCAGTTACTCACACAGGGAAGGGTGGAATGAGCAGTTCTTC
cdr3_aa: CASSYSHREGWNEQFF

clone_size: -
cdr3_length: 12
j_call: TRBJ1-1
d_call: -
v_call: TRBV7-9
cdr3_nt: TGTGCCAGCAGCCTAATGACAGGCGGAGCTTTCTTT
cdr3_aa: CASSLMTGGAFF

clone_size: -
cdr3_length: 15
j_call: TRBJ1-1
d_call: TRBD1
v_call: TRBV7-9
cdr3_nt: TGTGCCAGCAGCTTAATGACAGGGTGGGACACTGAAGCTTTCTTT
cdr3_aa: CASSLMTGWDTEAFF

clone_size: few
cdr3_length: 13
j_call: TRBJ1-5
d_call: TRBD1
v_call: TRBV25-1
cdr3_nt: TGTGCCAGCCAAGGACAGGGGGATCAGCCCCAGCATTTT
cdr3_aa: CASQGQGDQPQHF

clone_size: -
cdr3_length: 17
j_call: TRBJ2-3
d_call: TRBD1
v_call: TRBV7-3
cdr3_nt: TGTGCCAGCAGCTCTCCCGAAGGCAGGGGGCATGCAGATACGCAGTATTTT
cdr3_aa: CASSSPEGRGHADTQYF

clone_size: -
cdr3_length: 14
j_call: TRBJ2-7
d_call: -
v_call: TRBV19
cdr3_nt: TGTGCCAGTAGTATTCGGAGGAGCTCCTACGAGCAGTACTTC
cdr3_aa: CASSIRRSSYEQYF

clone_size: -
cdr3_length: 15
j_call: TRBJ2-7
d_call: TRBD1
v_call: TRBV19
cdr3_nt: TGTGCCAGTAGTATGTTCAGGGGGCCGGCCTACGAGCAGTACTTC
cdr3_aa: CASSMFRGPAYEQYF

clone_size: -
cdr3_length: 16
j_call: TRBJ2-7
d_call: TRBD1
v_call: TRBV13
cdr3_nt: TGTGCCAGCAGCTCACGATTCCGGGACAGGGGCTACGAGCAGTACTTC
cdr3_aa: CASSSRFRDRGYEQYF

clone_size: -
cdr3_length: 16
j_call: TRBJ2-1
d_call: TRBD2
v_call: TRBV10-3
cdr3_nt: TGTGCCATCAGTGAGTCTATTAGCGGGAGTTACAATGAGCAGTTCTTC
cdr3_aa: CAISESISGSYNEQFF

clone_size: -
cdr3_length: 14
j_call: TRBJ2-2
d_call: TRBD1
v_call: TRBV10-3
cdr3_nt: TGTGCCATCAGGGGGACAGGGACCACCGGGGAGCTGTTTTTT
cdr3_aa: CAIRGTGTTGELFF

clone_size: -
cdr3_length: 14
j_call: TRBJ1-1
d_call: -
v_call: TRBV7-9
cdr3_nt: TGTGCCAGCAGCCTCCCAGGGCAGAACACTGAAGCTTTCTTT
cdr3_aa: CASSLPGQNTEAFF

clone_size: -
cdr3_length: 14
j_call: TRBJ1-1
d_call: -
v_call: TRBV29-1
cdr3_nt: TGCAGCGTTGCGGTGGGCGGGGTGGACACTGAAGCTTTCTTT
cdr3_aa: CSVAVGGVDTEAFF

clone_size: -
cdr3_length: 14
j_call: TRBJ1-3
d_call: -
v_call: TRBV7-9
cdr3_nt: TGTGCCAGCAGCTTTCTGGGAGCTGGAAACACCATATATTTT
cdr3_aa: CASSFLGAGNTIYF

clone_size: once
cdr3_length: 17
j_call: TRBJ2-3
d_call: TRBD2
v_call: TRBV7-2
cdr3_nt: TGTGCCAGCAGCTTAGGGGTTGGCGGGAGGGCCATAGATACGCAGTATTTT
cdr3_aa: CASSLGVGGRAIDTQYF

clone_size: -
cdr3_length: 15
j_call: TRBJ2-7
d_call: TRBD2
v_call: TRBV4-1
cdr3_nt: TGCGCCAGCAGCAGGCTAGCGGATATTGCCTACGAGCAGTACTTC
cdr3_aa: CASSRLADIAYEQYF

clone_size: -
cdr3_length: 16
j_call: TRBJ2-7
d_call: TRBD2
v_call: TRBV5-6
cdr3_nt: TGTGCCAGCAGCTTGGCCGGGACTAGCGGCCTTGGCGAGCAGTACTTC
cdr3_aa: CASSLAGTSGLGEQYF

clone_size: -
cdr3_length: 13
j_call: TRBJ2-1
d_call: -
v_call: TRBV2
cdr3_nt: TGTGCCAGCAGCACGATCAGGGGCGGTGAGCAGTTCTTC
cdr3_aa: CASSTIRGGEQFF

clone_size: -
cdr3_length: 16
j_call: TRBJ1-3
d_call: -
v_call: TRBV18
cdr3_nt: TGTGCCAGCTCACCAAGACAGGCGCTCTCTGGAAACACCATATATTTT
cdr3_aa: CASSPRQALSGNTIYF

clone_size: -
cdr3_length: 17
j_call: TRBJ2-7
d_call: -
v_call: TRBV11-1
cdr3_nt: TGTGCCAGCAGCTTAGACAGTCGCTGGCAGGGTCTCTACGAGCAGTACTTC
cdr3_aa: CASSLDSRWQGLYEQYF

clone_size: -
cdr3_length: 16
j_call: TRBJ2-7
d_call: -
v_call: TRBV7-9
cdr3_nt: TGTGCCAGCAGCCCTTCGACAGGCATCCTCTCCTACGAGCAGTACTTC
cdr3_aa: CASSPSTGILSYEQYF

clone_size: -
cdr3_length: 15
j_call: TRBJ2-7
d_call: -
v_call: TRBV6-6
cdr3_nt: TGTGCCAGCAGTTATAGGCAGGGACTTACCTACGAGCAGTACTTC
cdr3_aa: CASSYRQGLTYEQYF

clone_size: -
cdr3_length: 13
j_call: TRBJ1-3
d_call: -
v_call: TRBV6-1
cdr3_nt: TGTGCCAGCAGTGAAGATTGGAGGGCGGCCATATATTTT
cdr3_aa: CASSEDWRAAIYF

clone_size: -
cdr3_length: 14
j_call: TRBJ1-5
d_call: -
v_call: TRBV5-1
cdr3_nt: TGCGCCAGCAGTCCCGGGACTGGTAATCAGCCCCAGCATTTT
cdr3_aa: CASSPGTGNQPQHF

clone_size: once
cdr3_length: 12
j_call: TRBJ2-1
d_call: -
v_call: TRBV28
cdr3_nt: TGTGCCAGCAGTTTACCTTACAATGAGCAGTTCTTC
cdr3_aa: CASSLPYNEQFF

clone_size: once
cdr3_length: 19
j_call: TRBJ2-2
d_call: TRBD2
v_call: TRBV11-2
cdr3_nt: TGTGCCAGCAGCTCAATAAAACTAGCGGGAAGGGGGAACACCGGGGAGCTGTTTTTT
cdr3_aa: CASSSIKLAGRGNTGELFF

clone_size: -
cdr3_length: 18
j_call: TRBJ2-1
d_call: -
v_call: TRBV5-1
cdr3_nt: TGCGCCAGCAGCTTCGTTGGCCCAGCGCCGTACTACTACAATGAGCAGTTCTTC
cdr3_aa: CASSFVGPAPYYYNEQFF

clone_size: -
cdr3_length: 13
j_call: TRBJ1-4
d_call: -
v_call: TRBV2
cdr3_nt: TGTGCCCTCACGGCCAGCGACAGGGAAAAACTGTTTTTT
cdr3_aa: CALTASDREKLFF

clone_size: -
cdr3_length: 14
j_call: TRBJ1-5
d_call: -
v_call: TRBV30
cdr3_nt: TGTGCCTGGGACCCTGGGAGGGGCAATCAGCCCCAGCATTTT
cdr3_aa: CAWDPGRGNQPQHF

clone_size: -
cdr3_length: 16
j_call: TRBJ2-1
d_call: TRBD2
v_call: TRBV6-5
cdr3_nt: TGTGCCAGCAGTTTCCAGACTAGCGGGAGGGCCTTTGAGCAGTTCTTC
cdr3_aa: CASSFQTSGRAFEQFF

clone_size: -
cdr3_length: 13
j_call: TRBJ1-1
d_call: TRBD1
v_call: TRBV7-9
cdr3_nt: TGTGCCAGCAGCTTAGGGACAGGGGGCGAAGCTTTCTTT
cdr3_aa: CASSLGTGGEAFF

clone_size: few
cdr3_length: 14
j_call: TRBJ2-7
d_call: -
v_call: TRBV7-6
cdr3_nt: TGTGCCAGCAGCCGCCAGGGGCAAATCTACGAGCAGTACTTC
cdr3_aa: CASSRQGQIYEQYF

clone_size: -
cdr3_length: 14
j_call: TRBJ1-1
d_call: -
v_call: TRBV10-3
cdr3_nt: TGTGCCATCAGTGACCCTGGAGGGAACACTGAAGCTTTCTTT
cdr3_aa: CAISDPGGNTEAFF

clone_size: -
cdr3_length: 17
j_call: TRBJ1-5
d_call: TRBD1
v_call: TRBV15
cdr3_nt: TGTGCCACCAGCAGATCCAGGGCCCAGGGGGAGGATCAGCCCCAGCATTTT
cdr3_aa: CATSRSRAQGEDQPQHF